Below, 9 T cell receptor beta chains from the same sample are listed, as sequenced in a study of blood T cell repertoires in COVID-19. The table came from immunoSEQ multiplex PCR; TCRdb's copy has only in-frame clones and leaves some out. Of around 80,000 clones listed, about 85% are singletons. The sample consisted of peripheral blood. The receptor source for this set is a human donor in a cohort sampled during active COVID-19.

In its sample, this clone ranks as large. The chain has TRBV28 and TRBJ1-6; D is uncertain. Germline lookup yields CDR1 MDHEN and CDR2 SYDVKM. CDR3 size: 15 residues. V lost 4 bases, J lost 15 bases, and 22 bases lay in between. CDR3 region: CASSSLSWSALGLHF. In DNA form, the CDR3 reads TGTGCCAGCAGTTCATTAAGTTGGTCCGCCCTAGGCCTCCACTTT.

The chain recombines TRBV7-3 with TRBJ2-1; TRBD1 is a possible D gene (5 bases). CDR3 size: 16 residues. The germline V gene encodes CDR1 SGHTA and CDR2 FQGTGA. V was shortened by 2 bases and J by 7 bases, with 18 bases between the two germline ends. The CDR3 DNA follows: TGTGCCAGCAGCTTAGGGCTGCAGGGAAATAATAATGAGCAGTTCTTC. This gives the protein CASSLGLQGNNNEQFF.

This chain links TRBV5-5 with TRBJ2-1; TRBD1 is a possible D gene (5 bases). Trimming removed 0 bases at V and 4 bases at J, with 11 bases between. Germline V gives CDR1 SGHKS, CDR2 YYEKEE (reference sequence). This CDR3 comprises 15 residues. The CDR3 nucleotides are TGTGCCAGCAGCTTGGATCCAGGGAATTACAATGAGCAGTTCTTC. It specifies CASSLDPGNYNEQFF.

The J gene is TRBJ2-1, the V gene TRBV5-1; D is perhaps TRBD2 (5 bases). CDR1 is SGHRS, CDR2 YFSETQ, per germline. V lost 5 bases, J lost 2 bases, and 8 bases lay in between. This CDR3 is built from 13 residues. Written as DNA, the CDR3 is TGCGCCAGCAGGCAGCGGACCTACAATGAGCAGTTCTTC. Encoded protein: CASRQRTYNEQFF.

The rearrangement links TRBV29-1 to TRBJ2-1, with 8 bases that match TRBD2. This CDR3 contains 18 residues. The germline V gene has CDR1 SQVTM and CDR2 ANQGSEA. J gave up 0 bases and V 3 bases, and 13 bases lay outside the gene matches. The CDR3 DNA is TGCAGCGTTGAGGGGGGCAGCCTTAGCGGGGACTCCTACAATGAGCAGTTCTTC. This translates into CSVEGGSLSGDSYNEQFF.

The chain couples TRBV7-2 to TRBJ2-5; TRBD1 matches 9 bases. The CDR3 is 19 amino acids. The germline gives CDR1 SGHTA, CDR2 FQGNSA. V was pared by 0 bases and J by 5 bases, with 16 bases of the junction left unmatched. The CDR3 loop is CASSLAVGGRDRVTETQYF. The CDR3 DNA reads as TGTGCCAGCAGCTTAGCCGTGGGCGGGCGGGACAGGGTGACCGAGACCCAGTACTTC. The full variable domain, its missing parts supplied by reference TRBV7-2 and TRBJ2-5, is GAGVSQSPSNKVTEKGKDVELRCDPISGHTALYWYRQSLGQGLEFLIYFQGNSAPDKSGLPSDRFSAERTGGSVSTLTIQRTQQEDSAVYLCASSLAVGGRDRVTETQYFGPGTRLLVL.

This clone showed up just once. The CDR3 region is CASSQDPGWGDEKLFF. DNA for the CDR3: TGCGCCAGCAGCCAAGATCCAGGTTGGGGGGATGAAAAACTGTTTTTT. The genes are TRBV4-1 and TRBJ1-4, with D possibly matching TRBD1 (5 bases). Germline lookup yields CDR1 MGHRA and CDR2 YSYEKL. Trimming shortened V by 0 bases and J by 6 bases, and 14 bases separated the two germline ends. The CDR3 loop spans 16 amino acids.

CDR3 DNA sequence: TGTGCCAGCACCCAAGACAGGGGCAGGAGTGAAAAACTGTTTTTT. It translates to CASTQDRGRSEKLFF. The chain joins TRBV6-5 to TRBJ1-4; TRBD1 agrees at 8 bases. V dropped 7 bases and J dropped 7; count of bases not matched to a gene: 11. This CDR3 spans 15 amino acids. The germline V gene encodes CDR1 MNHEY and CDR2 SVGAGI.

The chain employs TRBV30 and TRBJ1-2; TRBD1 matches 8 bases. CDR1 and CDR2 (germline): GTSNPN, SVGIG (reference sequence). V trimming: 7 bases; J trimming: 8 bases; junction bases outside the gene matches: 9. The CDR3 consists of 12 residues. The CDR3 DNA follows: TGTGCCTCCTCAGGGGGCAAGGGAGGCTACACCTTC. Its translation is CASSGGKGGYTF.